What follows is one T cell receptor (beta chain) and its context. This CDR3 spans 15 amino acids. The trim removed 4 bases at V and 5 bases at J, leaving 4 bases unmatched. Germline V CDR1 and CDR2: SGHRS, YFSETQ. The data were taken from a study of shared clonotypes between healthy human individuals. TCRdb's copy holds only in-frame clones and misses some; the assay was immunoSEQ multiplex PCR. Of some 1,100,000 clones listed, approximately 80% are singletons. This clonotype originated in a man younger than 30 in good health. Some clones in this sample may be carry-over from other donors' samples. The J gene is TRBJ2-5, the V gene TRBV5-1; 14 bases line up with TRBD2. Sequencing input: memory CD4+ T cells from PBMCs. Described subset: CD45RA-negative fraction. The chain's CDR3 is CASSVGLAGAETQYF. Written as DNA, the CDR3 is TGCGCCAGCAGCGTGGGACTAGCGGGAGCCGAGACCCAGTACTTC.